The text below deals with one TCR beta chain. The data are from a study of OX40 agonist ivuxolimab in advanced cancers. Germline CDR1 is SGHRS and CDR2 is YFSETQ. The CDR3 has 16 residues. V lost 0 bases and J lost 3, with 15 bases in between. Sequencing was performed with immunoSEQ multiplex PCR; in TCRdb, only in-frame clones are kept and a portion is missing. Of around 18,000 clones listed, around 83% are singletons. This clonotype originated in an adult with an advanced solid tumor such as melanoma, head and neck, liver or kidney cancer. This chain connects TRBV5-1 to TRBJ1-2; weak D call: TRBD1 (6 bases). Sequenced here: CD4+ or CD8+ T cells sorted from blood, sampled in a trial of the OX40 agonist ivuxolimab. The CDR3 sequence: CASSLANTRGDYGYTF. In DNA form, the CDR3 reads TGCGCCAGCAGCTTGGCTAATACCAGGGGTGACTATGGCTACACCTTC.